The present TCR beta chain was sequenced within a study of blood T cell repertoires in COVID-19. For the study at large: The study drew acute and convalescent COVID-19 samples from the United States, Italy and Spain.

Assay used: immunoSEQ multiplex PCR; TCRdb lists only in-frame clones, some missing. Here the sample spans under 300,000 clones, around 86% being singletons. Study members were between about 18 and 95 years old and lived in some 22 US regions. The sequence came from a woman aged 40-49 years with acute COVID-19. Sequencing input: PBMCs or T cells enriched from blood (not recorded which).

The CDR3 DNA follows: TGTGCCAGCAGTCGAGGACTAGCGGGAGAGGGGGGCCAAGAGACCCAGTACTTC. It specifies CASSRGLAGEGGQETQYF. V and J are TRBV27 and TRBJ2-5; the match to TRBD2 covers 13 bases. This CDR3 has 18 residues. Per the germline V gene, CDR1 is MNHEY and CDR2 is SMNVEV (reference sequence). V lost 5 bases to trimming and J lost 1 base; unmatched junction nucleotides: 10.